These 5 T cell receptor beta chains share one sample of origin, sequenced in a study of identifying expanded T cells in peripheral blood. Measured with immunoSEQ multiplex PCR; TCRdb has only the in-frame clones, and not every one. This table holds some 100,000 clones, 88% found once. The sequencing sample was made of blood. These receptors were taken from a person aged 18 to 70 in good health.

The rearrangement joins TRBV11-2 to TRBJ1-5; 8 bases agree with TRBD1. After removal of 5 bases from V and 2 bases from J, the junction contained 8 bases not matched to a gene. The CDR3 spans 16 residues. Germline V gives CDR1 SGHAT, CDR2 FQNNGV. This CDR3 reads CASSPRGRDGNQPQHF. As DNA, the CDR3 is TGTGCCAGCAGCCCCAGGGGGCGCGACGGCAATCAGCCCCAGCATTTT.

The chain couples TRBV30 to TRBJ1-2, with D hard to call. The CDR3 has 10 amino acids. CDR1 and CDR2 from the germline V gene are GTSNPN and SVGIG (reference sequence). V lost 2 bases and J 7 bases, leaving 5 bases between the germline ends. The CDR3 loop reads CAWSSIGYTF. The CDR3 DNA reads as TGTGCCTGGAGTTCGATTGGCTACACCTTC.

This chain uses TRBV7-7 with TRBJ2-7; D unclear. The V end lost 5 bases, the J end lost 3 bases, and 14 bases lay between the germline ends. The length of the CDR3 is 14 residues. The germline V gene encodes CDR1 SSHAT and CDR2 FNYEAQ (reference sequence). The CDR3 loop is CASSPTQANYEQYF. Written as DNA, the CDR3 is TGTGCCAGCAGCCCGACTCAGGCTAACTACGAGCAGTACTTC.

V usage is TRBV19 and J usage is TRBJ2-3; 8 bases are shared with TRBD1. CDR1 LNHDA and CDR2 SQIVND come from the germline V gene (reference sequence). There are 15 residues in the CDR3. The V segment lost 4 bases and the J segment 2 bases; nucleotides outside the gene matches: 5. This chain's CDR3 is CASSRQGPDTDTQYF. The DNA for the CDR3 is TGTGCCAGTAGTAGACAGGGGCCCGACACAGATACGCAGTATTTT.

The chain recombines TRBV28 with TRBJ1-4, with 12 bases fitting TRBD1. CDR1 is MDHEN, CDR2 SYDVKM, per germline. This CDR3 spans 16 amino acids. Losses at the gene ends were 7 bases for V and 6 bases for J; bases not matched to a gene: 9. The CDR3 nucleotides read TGTGCCAGCATCACGGGACAGGGGGCTGGGTATGAAAAACTGTTTTTT. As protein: CASITGQGAGYEKLFF.